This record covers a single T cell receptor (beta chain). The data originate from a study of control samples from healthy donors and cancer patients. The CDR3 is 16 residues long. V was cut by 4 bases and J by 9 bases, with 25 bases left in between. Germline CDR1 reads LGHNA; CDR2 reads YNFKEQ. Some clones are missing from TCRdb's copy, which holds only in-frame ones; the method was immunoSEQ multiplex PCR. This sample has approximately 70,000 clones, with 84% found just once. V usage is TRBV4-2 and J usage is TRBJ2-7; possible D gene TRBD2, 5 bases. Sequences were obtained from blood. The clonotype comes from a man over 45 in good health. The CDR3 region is CASSPGVRTSPLGQYF. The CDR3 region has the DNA TGTGCCAGCAGCCCAGGCGTTAGGACTTCCCCCCTCGGGCAGTACTTC.